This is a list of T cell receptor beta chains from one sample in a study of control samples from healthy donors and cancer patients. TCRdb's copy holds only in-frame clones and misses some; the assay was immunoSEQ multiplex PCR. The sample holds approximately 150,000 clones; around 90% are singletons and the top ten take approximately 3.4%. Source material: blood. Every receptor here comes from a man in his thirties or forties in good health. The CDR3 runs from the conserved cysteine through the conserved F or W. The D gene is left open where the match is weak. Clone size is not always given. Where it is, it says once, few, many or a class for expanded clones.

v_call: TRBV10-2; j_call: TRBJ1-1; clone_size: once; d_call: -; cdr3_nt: TGCGCCAGCAGTGCAGGGTTGGACACTGAAGCTTTCTTT; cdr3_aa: CASSAGLDTEAFF
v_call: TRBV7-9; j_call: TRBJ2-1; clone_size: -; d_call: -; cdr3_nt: TGTGCCAGCAGCTTATTGGTAGGGTACAATGAGCAGTTCTTC; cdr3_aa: CASSLLVGYNEQFF
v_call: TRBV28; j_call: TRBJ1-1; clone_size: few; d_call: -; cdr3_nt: TGTGCCAGCAGTTCCCCGCCCTCCCATGAAGCTTTCTTT; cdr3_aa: CASSSPPSHEAFF
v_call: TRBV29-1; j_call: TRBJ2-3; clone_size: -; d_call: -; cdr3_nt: TGCAGCGTTGAAAAGGACACGGATACGCAGTATTTT; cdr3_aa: CSVEKDTDTQYF
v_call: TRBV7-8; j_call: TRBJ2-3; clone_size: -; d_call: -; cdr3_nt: TGTGCCAGCAGCTCCGCCACAGATACGCAGTATTTT; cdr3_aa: CASSSATDTQYF
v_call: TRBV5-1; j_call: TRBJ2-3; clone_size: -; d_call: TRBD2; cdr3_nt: TGCGCCAGCAGCTTGGGTATAGCGGGGGGTAAAGATACGCAGTATTTT; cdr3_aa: CASSLGIAGGKDTQYF
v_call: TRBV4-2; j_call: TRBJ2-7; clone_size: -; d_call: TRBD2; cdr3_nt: TGTGCCAGCAGCCAAATGACTAGCGGGTCGAGCTCCTACGAGCAGTACTTC; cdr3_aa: CASSQMTSGSSSYEQYF
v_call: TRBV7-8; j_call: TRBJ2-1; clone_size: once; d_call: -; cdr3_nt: TGTGCCAGCAGCTCAGCGCTAGGACTGGACAGCTCCTACAATGAGCAGTTCTTC; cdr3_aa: CASSSALGLDSSYNEQFF
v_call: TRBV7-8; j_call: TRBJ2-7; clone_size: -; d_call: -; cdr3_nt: TGTGCCAGCAGCTTAGGTTATGGGGTCGTCGAGCAGTACTTC; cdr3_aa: CASSLGYGVVEQYF
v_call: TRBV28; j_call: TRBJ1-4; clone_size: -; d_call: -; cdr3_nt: TGTGCCAGCAGCCCTCAGACGGATGCTAATGAAAAACTGTTTTTT; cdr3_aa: CASSPQTDANEKLFF
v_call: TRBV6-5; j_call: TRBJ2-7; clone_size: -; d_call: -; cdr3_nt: TGTGCCAGCAGTTACCGCTCCGAGCAGTACTTC; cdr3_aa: CASSYRSEQYF
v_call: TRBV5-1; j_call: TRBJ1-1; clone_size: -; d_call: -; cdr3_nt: TGCGCCAGCAGCTTGGTAAGGGGAGGGAACACTGAAGCTTTCTTT; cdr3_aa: CASSLVRGGNTEAFF
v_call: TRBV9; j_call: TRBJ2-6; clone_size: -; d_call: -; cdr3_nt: TGTGCCAGCAGCTCCCGCCCGGCCAACGTCCTGACTTTC; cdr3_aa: CASSSRPANVLTF
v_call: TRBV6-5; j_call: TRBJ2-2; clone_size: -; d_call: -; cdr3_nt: TGTGCCAGCAGCCCCGTTAAGGGGGGGACCGGGGAGCTGTTTTTT; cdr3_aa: CASSPVKGGTGELFF
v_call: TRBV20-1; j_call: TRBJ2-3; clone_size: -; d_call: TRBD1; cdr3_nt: TGCAGTGCTAGTCTACAGGGGAGAGATACGCAGTATTTT; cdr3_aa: CSASLQGRDTQYF
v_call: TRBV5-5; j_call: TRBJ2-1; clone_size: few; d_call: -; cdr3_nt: TGTGCCAGCAGCTTAATTCCGGGGCAGGGTGGCAATGAGCAGTTCTTC; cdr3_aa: CASSLIPGQGGNEQFF
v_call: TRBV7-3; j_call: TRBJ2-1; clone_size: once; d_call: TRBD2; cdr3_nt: TGTGCCAGCAGCTCCCGGGACAGCGGGGGGTACAATGAGCAGTTCTTC; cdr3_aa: CASSSRDSGGYNEQFF
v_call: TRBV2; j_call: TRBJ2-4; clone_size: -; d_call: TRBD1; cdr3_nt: TGTGCCAGCAGAGCAGACAGGGTTGGTAACATTCAGTACTTC; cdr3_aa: CASRADRVGNIQYF
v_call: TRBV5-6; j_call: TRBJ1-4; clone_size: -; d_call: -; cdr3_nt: TGTGCCAGCAGCGATTGGGGGGGAGATGCAACTAATGAAAAACTGTTTTTT; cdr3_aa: CASSDWGGDATNEKLFF
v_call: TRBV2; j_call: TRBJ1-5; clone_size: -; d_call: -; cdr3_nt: TGTGCCAGCAAAAAGGACGGCCAGCCCCAGCATTTT; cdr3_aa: CASKKDGQPQHF
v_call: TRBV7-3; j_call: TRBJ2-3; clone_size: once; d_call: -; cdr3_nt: TGTGCCAGCAGCCTGAATGGAGGGCGCACAGATACGCAGTATTTT; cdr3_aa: CASSLNGGRTDTQYF
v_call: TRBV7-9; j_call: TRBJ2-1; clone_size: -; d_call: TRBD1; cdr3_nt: TGTGCCAGCAGCTTAGGGACAGGGGTCTTCAATGAGCAGTTCTTC; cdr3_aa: CASSLGTGVFNEQFF
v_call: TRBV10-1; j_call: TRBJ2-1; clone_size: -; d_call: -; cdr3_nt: TGCGCCAGCACCAATAGACACCCAACTTACAATGAGCAGTTCTTC; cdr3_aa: CASTNRHPTYNEQFF
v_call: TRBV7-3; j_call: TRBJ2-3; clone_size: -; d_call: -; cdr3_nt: TGTGCCAGCAGCTTAAGGGGGAGCACAGATACGCAGTATTTT; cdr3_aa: CASSLRGSTDTQYF
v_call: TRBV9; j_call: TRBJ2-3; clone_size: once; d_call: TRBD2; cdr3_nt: TGTGCCAGCAGCGTAGGCGGGGGAAACACAGATACGCAGTATTTT; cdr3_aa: CASSVGGGNTDTQYF
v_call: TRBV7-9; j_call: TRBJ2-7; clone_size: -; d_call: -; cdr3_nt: TGTGCCAGCAGCACACCGGCTGCCTACGAGCAGTACTTC; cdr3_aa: CASSTPAAYEQYF
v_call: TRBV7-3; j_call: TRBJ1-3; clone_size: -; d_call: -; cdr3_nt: TGTGCCAGCAGTCTCAGCTCTGGAAACACCATATATTTT; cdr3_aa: CASSLSSGNTIYF
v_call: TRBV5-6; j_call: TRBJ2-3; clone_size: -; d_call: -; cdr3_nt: TGTGCCAGCAGGATTGGAGCGGATACGCAGTATTTT; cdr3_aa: CASRIGADTQYF
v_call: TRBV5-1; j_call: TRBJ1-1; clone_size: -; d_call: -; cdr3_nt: TGCGCCAGCAGCCATGGGGGGTGGAGCCTAGATACTGAAGCTTTCTTT; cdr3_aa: CASSHGGWSLDTEAFF
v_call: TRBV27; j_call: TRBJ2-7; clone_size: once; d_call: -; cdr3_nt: TGTGCCAGGGGGTTTTTTGCTGGGATCGAGCAGTACTTC; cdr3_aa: CARGFFAGIEQYF
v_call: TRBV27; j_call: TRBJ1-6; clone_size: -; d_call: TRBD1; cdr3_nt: TGTGCCAGCAGTTGGGGGGACAGGGGTCCGAATTCACCCCTCCACTTT; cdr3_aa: CASSWGDRGPNSPLHF
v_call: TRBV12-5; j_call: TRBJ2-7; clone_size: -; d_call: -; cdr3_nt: TGTGCTAGTGGTTTGGCCGCGGACGCTCGGTACGAGCAGTACTTC; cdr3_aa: CASGLAADARYEQYF